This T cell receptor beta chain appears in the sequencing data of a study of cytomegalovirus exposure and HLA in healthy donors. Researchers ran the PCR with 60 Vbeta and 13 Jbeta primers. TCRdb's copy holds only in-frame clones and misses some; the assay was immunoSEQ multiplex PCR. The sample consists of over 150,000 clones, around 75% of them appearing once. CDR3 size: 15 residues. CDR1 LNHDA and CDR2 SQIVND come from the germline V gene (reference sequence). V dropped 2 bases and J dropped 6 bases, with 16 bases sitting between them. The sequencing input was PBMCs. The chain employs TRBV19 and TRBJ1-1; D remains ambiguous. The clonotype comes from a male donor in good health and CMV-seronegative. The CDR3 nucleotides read TGTGCCAGTAGTATACCTCCAGCGGATCGGGCTGAAGCTTTCTTT. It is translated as CASSIPPADRAEAFF.